This entry describes one T cell receptor (beta chain). The sample originates from a study of blood T cell repertoires in COVID-19. Overall study: Whether acute or convalescent, the COVID-19 samples came from the United States, Italy and Spain. T cells, B-cell-depleted T cells, or PBMCs supplied cDNA or gDNA.

Germline V gene sequence: CDR1 LGHDT, CDR2 YNNKEL (reference sequence). CDR3 length equals 14 residues. With 0 bases removed from V and 6 bases from J, the gap between germline ends came to 12 bases. In the original workflow: It was from reference gene primer amplification that nucleated cell counts were estimated. Some clones are missing from TCRdb's copy, which holds only in-frame ones; the method was immunoSEQ multiplex PCR. V, J and clone size derive from that table, while D and trimming were established from the DNA sequence. Of 45,000 to 65,000 clones in the sample, approximately 89% were seen once.

The source of this sequence is a human donor in a cohort sampled during active COVID-19. This chain uses TRBV3-1 (or the pseudogene TRBV3-2) with TRBJ2-7, with D perhaps TRBD1 (5 bases). Sequences were obtained from peripheral blood. CDR3 DNA: TGTGCCAGCAGCCAAGATTCCAGGGATGGCGAGCAGTACTTC. This sequence encodes CASSQDSRDGEQYF.